Below, 20 T cell receptor beta chains from the same sample are listed, as sequenced in a study of cytomegalovirus exposure and HLA in healthy donors. The PCR was carried out with 60 Vbeta primers and 13 Jbeta primers. The assay was immunoSEQ multiplex PCR, and TCRdb's table has in-frame clones only and misses some. The sample lists roughly 160,000 clones, more than 70% seen once, with around 0.97% in the top ten. The sequencing sample was made of PBMCs. Source of these receptors: a man between 25 and 39 years old in good health and CMV-seronegative.

The sample holds a few counts of this clone. At one boundary the junction diverges from the germline segment, which might be a read error. The chain couples TRBV6-1 to TRBJ1-5; D unclear. CDR1 is MNHNS, CDR2 SASEGT, per germline. CDR3 length: 16 residues. The CDR3 here is CASSESPGNSNQPQHF. CDR3 DNA sequence: TGCGCCAGCAGTGAGTCGCCCGGGAATAGCAATCAGCCCCAGCATTTT.

The count of this clone is one. The chain is built from TRBV28 and TRBJ1-1; 7 bases map to TRBD1. The germline gives CDR1 MDHEN, CDR2 SYDVKM. The V gene end was trimmed by 4 bases and the J gene end by 1 base; junction bases not matched to a gene: 12. This CDR3 region has 17 residues. CDR3 in amino acids: CASSYPGQTGWNTEAFF. The CDR3 DNA follows: TGTGCCAGCAGTTATCCGGGACAGACTGGGTGGAACACTGAAGCTTTCTTT.

The rearrangement links TRBV4-1 to TRBJ1-5, with 7 bases aligning to TRBD1. Germline lookup yields CDR1 MGHRA and CDR2 YSYEKL. This CDR3 is 15 amino acids long. V trimming: 2 bases; J trimming: 12 bases; junction bases outside the gene matches: 13. The CDR3 is CASSQRFGTANFQHF. Here the CDR3 DNA reads TGCGCCAGCAGCCAAAGGTTCGGGACAGCGAACTTCCAGCATTTT.

The rearrangement uses TRBV10-2 and TRBJ1-1, with 11 bases matching TRBD1. J was trimmed by 1 base and V by 4 bases; bases with no gene match: 11. The CDR3 totals 18 residues. Germline loops: CDR1 WSHSY, CDR2 SAAADI. CDR3: CASSGPGLGTGGNTEAFF. Here the CDR3 DNA reads TGCGCCAGCAGTGGCCCAGGATTAGGGACAGGGGGGAACACTGAAGCTTTCTTT.

J is TRBJ2-2 and V is TRBV13; 7 bases fit TRBD1. J was trimmed by 1 base and V by 5 bases; bases with no gene match: 4. Per the germline V gene, CDR1 is PRHDT and CDR2 is FYEKMQ (reference sequence). The CDR3 loop spans 15 amino acids. CDR3 region: CASSERTGNTGELFF. In nucleotides, the CDR3 is TGTGCCAGCAGCGAAAGGACAGGGAACACCGGGGAGCTGTTTTTT.

The chain carries TRBV18 and TRBJ2-7; TRBD1 matches 9 bases. The germline CDR1 and CDR2 sequences are KGHSH and LQKENI. The trim removed 2 bases at V and 0 bases at J, leaving 8 bases unmatched. The CDR3 spans 17 residues. The CDR3 region has the DNA TGTGCCAGCTCACCAACAAACCGGGACAGGGACTCCTACGAGCAGTACTTC. Amino acids: CASSPTNRDRDSYEQYF.

With respect to this clone: A read error may produce the germline difference seen at one junction end. V usage is TRBV7-9 and J usage is TRBJ2-5; tentative D call: TRBD2 (5 bases). The germline gives CDR1 SEHNR, CDR2 FQNEAQ (reference sequence). This CDR3 has 13 amino acids. CDR3 sequence: CSSSFGLQETQYF. The CDR3, as DNA: TGTTCCAGCAGCTTCGGACTCCAAGAGACCCAGTACTTC.

J is TRBJ1-5 and V is TRBV7-4; 8 nucleotides line up with TRBD1. The CDR3 has 19 residues. From germline, CDR1 is SGHVT and CDR2 SQSDAQ. Losses at the gene ends were 1 base for V and 0 bases for J; bases not matched to a gene: 11. The CDR3 loop is CASSLVPKDRAYSNQPQHF. CDR3 DNA: TGTGCCAGCAGCTTAGTTCCCAAGGACAGGGCCTATAGCAATCAGCCCCAGCATTTT.

The chain carries TRBV10-3 and TRBJ1-1, with D uncertain. V was trimmed by 8 bases and J by 0 bases, leaving 13 bases between them. The CDR3 length is 14 residues. Germline V gene lookup returns CDR1 ENHRY and CDR2 SYGVKD. CDR3 residues: CAIRERVVNTEAFF. The CDR3 DNA follows: TGTGCCATCCGCGAGAGAGTGGTGAACACTGAAGCTTTCTTT.

The V call is TRBV7-9, the J call TRBJ1-4; D is unclear. The V gene lost 4 bases and the J gene lost 8 bases, with 17 bases spanning the gap. Germline lookup yields CDR1 SEHNR and CDR2 FQNEAQ (reference sequence). The CDR3 extends over 15 amino acids. The CDR3 coding sequence is TGTGCCAGCAGCTCGCCGGGGATACATGGGGAAAAACTGTTTTTT. Its translation is CASSSPGIHGEKLFF.

The V and J genes are TRBV2 and TRBJ2-5, with 9 bases that match TRBD1. The junction had 6 bases not matched to a gene; V was cut back by 7 bases and J by 6 bases. Germline CDR1 reads SNHLY; CDR2 reads FYNNEI. The CDR3 is 13 amino acids. The CDR3 loop reads CASTTGTGKTQYF. CDR3 bases: TGTGCCAGCACTACTGGGACAGGGAAGACCCAGTACTTC.

This sequence joins TRBV19 and TRBJ2-1; 7 bases are a match to TRBD2. CDR1 LNHDA and CDR2 SQIVND come from the germline V gene (reference sequence). Trimming took 6 bases from V and 9 from J; bases not matched to a gene: 8. CDR3 length: 13 amino acids. Here the CDR3 reads CASRILGEGEQFF. CDR3 nucleotide sequence: TGTGCCAGTAGGATTTTGGGGGAGGGTGAGCAGTTCTTC.

This rearrangement joins TRBV11-3 to TRBJ2-1; TRBD2 agrees at 9 bases. CDR3 length: 16 amino acids. With V trimmed by 4 bases and J by 10 bases, 14 bases remained unmatched. In germline, CDR1 is SGHNT, CDR2 YENEEA. The CDR3, as DNA: TGTGCCAGCAGCTCCGGAGGTAGCGGGAGTCAGACGGAGCAGTTCTTC. It encodes CASSSGGSGSQTEQFF.

This sequence joins TRBV30 and TRBJ2-7, with 11 bases aligning to TRBD2. After removal of 4 bases from V and 4 bases from J, the junction contained 9 bases not matched to a gene. CDR3 size: 15 residues. Germline V gene data show CDR1 as GTSNPN and CDR2 as SVGIG (reference sequence). For the CDR3, the DNA is TGTGCCTGGACGATAGCGGGGGGGCTCTTATACGAGCAGTACTTC. Protein sequence: CAWTIAGGLLYEQYF.

This clone occurred a few times. V is TRBV9 and J is TRBJ2-2; a possible D gene is TRBD1 (6 bases). CDR3 length: 13 residues. Trimming removed 4 bases at V and 7 bases at J, with 11 bases between. Looked up from germline, CDR1 is SGDLS and CDR2 is YYNGEE. The CDR3 here is CASSTQGNGELFF. In nucleotides, the CDR3 is TGTGCCAGCAGCACCCAGGGGAACGGGGAGCTGTTTTTT.

The V and J genes are TRBV4-1 and TRBJ1-6; weak D call: TRBD1 (5 bases). Germline loops: CDR1 MGHRA, CDR2 YSYEKL. CDR3 length: 15 residues. V lost 2 bases to trimming and J lost 8 bases, with 13 bases between them. CDR3 in amino acids: CASSQPRAPDSPLHF. The CDR3 DNA reads TGCGCCAGCAGCCAACCCAGGGCCCCTGATTCACCCCTCCACTTT.

The genes are TRBV6-1 and TRBJ1-2, with 10 bases aligning to TRBD1. The CDR3 totals 16 residues. CDR1 MNHNS and CDR2 SASEGT come from the germline V gene. Germline trimming cut 0 bases from V and 1 base from J; bases unmatched to any gene: 2. CDR3 nucleotide sequence: TGTGCCAGCAGTGAAGCGGGGACAGGGGATAACTATGGCTACACCTTC. This codes for CASSEAGTGDNYGYTF.

The chain carries TRBV7-2 and TRBJ2-3; possibly TRBD1 for D (5 bases). CDR3 size: 15 residues. Trimming left V 0 bases short and J 3 bases short, with 10 bases between. Germline CDR1 is SGHTA and CDR2 is FQGNSA. CDR3 region: CASSLAGRATDTQYF. CDR3 nucleotide sequence: TGTGCCAGCAGCTTAGCGGGCAGGGCAACAGATACGCAGTATTTT.

CDR3 nucleotides: TGTGCCAGCAGCGTAAGGGACTTAGGGTATGGCTACACCTTC. Encoded protein: CASSVRDLGYGYTF. The V gene is TRBV9, the J gene TRBJ1-2; tentative D call: TRBD1 (5 bases). Germline CDR1 and CDR2: SGDLS and YYNGEE. The CDR3 has 14 residues. The ends were cut back, 1 base at V and 5 bases at J, with 12 bases in the middle.

The genes are TRBV6-1 and TRBJ2-4, with 7 bases matching TRBD1. This CDR3 is built from 14 residues. V shed 10 bases and J 0 bases; nucleotides not matched to a gene: 6. Germline loops: CDR1 MNHNS, CDR2 SASEGT. The CDR3 loop is CATDRALAKNIQYF. CDR3 coding DNA: TGTGCCACCGACAGGGCTCTAGCCAAAAACATTCAGTACTTC.